This entry describes one TCR beta chain. The data derive from a study of cytomegalovirus exposure and HLA in healthy donors. PCR primers comprised 60 Vbeta and 13 Jbeta primers. Generated by immunoSEQ multiplex PCR, the TCRdb table keeps only in-frame clones and is missing some. Here the sample spans around 180,000 clones, about four fifths being singletons. Germline V lookup: CDR1 MNHEY, CDR2 SVGAGI. There are 13 residues in the CDR3. Trimming stripped 0 bases from V and 8 bases from J, with 10 bases between. This chain links TRBV6-5 with TRBJ1-1, with D hard to call. Sequenced material: PBMCs. The source of this sequence is a man under 40 in good health and CMV-seropositive. This chain's CDR3 is CASSYSWQIEAFF. CDR3 nucleotides: TGTGCCAGCAGTTACTCGTGGCAGATAGAAGCTTTCTTT.